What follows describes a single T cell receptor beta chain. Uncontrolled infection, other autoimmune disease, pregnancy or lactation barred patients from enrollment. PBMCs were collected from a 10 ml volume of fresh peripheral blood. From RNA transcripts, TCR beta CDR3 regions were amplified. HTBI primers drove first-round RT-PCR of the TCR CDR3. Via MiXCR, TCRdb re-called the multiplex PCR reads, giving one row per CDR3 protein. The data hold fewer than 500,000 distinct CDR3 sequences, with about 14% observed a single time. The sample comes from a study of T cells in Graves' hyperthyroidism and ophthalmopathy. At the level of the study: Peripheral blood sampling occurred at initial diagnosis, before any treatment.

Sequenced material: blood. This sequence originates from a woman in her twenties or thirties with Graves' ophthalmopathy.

Written as DNA, the CDR3 is TGTGCCAGCAGTGAAGAAGAGTGGACCGGGGTGAGGGAAGCTTTCTTT. It codes for CASSEEEWTGVREAFF. This rearrangement joins TRBV6-1 to TRBJ1-1; D unclear. V was trimmed by 1 base and J by 8 bases, leaving 20 bases between them. There are 16 residues in the CDR3. From germline, CDR1 is MNHNS and CDR2 SASEGT.